This TCR beta chain comes out of a study of cytomegalovirus exposure and HLA in healthy donors. As for this clone: Antigen: not known.

Points from the study as a whole: In vitro work confirmed that three CMV-associated chains recognize CMV antigens.

Germline V gives CDR1 ENHRY, CDR2 SYGVKD. The junction had 5 bases not matched to a gene; V was cut back by 7 bases and J by 5 bases. This CDR3 spans 14 amino acids. The PCR was carried out with 60 Vbeta primers and 13 Jbeta primers. The data were produced by immunoSEQ multiplex PCR, yet TCRdb's version contains in-frame clones alone and is incomplete. This sample has about 110,000 clones, with just over 70% found just once. This TCR was sampled from a boy between 10 and 17 years old in good health and CMV-seronegative. The chain couples TRBV10-3 to TRBJ2-2; 9 bases line up with TRBD1. The sequenced material came from PBMCs. CDR3 residues: CAITRTGDTGELFF. The CDR3 coding sequence is TGTGCCATCACCAGGACAGGGGATACCGGGGAGCTGTTTTTT.